The rows below give T cell receptor beta chains drawn from one sample of a study of blood T cell repertoires in COVID-19. TCRdb's table, derived via immunoSEQ multiplex PCR, lists solely in-frame clones and lacks some. This repertoire shows more than 9,500 clones, approximately 79% found once; its top ten account for just over 20%. The sequenced material came from peripheral blood. The source is a human donor in a cohort sampled during active COVID-19. Both conserved end residues are part of each CDR3. D genes are given only for firm matches. Not every row has a clone size; where given, it reads once, few, many or a size class.

J,D,size,V,CDR3,DNA
TRBJ1-1,TRBD1,few,TRBV11-1,CASSLGQGGKTEAFF,TGTGCCAGCAGCCTTGGACAGGGCGGGAAAACTGAAGCTTTCTTT
TRBJ1-3,-,-,TRBV6-5,CASKIQASGNTIYF,TGTGCCAGCAAAATACAGGCATCTGGAAACACCATATATTTT
TRBJ2-1,-,-,TRBV7-9,CASSLAGFGTYNEQFF,TGTGCCAGCAGCCTAGCCGGATTTGGGACATACAATGAGCAGTTCTTC
TRBJ1-1,-,-,TRBV6-4,CASSANRGGYTEAFF,TGTGCCAGCAGTGCTAACCGCGGGGGGTACACTGAAGCTTTCTTT
TRBJ2-7,-,-,TRBV6-6,CASSYVGAYEQYF,TGTGCCAGCAGTTACGTCGGAGCCTACGAGCAGTACTTC
TRBJ2-3,-,-,TRBV4-2,CASSQESSTDTQYF,TGTGCCAGCAGCCAAGAGAGCAGCACAGATACGCAGTATTTT
TRBJ2-7,-,-,TRBV12-5,CASGSLKGGRTYEQYF,TGTGCTAGTGGTTCCTTAAAAGGGGGAAGGACCTACGAGCAGTACTTC
TRBJ1-1,TRBD1,-,TRBV18,CASSPDRVYTEAFF,TGTGCCAGCTCACCGGACAGGGTTTACACTGAAGCTTTCTTT
TRBJ2-7,-,medium-sized,TRBV4-1,CASSQIRGPLYEQYF,TGCGCCAGCAGCCAAATCCGGGGTCCACTCTACGAGCAGTACTTC
TRBJ1-3,TRBD1,-,TRBV9,CASSALGDRGNTIYF,TGTGCCAGCAGCGCCCTTGGGGACAGAGGAAACACCATATATTTT
TRBJ1-2,-,few,TRBV11-2,CASKGNYGYTF,TGTGCCAGCAAGGGGAACTATGGCTACACCTTC
TRBJ1-5,-,few,TRBV28,CASNRGNQPQHF,TGTGCCAGCAACAGGGGCAATCAGCCCCAGCATTTT
TRBJ2-3,-,-,TRBV11-2,CASSGRGVGTQYF,TGTGCCAGCAGCGGCAGGGGCGTAGGTACGCAGTATTTT
TRBJ2-1,TRBD2,-,TRBV19,CASSIPGGPYNEQFF,TGTGCCAGTAGTATTCCGGGGGGGCCCTACAATGAGCAGTTCTTC
TRBJ1-4,-,-,TRBV2,CASKGTPTWTKLFF,TGTGCCAGCAAGGGGACTCCCACTTGGACAAAACTGTTTTTT
TRBJ1-1,-,-,TRBV28,CASSLEGGTEAFF,TGTGCCAGCAGTCTAGAGGGGGGGACTGAAGCTTTCTTT
TRBJ2-7,-,-,TRBV7-2,CASSLEAGATYEQYF,TGTGCCAGCAGCCTGGAGGCGGGGGCGACCTACGAGCAGTACTTC
TRBJ1-1,TRBD1,-,TRBV6-4,CASKRAGTENTEAFF,TGTGCCAGCAAGAGGGCCGGGACAGAGAACACTGAAGCTTTCTTT
TRBJ1-2,-,-,TRBV4-3,CASSQAQPDLASGYTF,TGCGCCAGCAGCCAAGCTCAGCCCGACTTAGCTAGTGGCTACACCTTC
TRBJ1-2,-,-,TRBV14,CASSQQGYYGYTF,TGTGCCAGCAGCCAACAGGGCTACTATGGCTACACCTTC
TRBJ1-3,-,-,TRBV7-2,CASSLVPGGSGNTIYF,TGTGCCAGCAGCTTAGTCCCGGGGGGCTCTGGAAACACCATATATTTT
TRBJ2-3,TRBD2,-,TRBV27,CASSSPTSGSTDTQYF,TGTGCCAGCAGTTCCCCGACTAGCGGAAGCACAGATACGCAGTATTTT
TRBJ2-7,TRBD2,-,TRBV29-1,CSVEGTSGFPYEQYF,TGCAGCGTTGAGGGGACTAGCGGGTTCCCCTACGAGCAGTACTTC
TRBJ1-5,-,-,TRBV2,CASKGRRDSNQPQHF,TGTGCCAGCAAAGGGAGAAGGGATAGCAATCAGCCCCAGCATTTT
TRBJ2-7,-,once,TRBV12-3/TRBV12-4,CAEIRSYEQYF,TGTGCCGAGATTCGCTCCTACGAGCAGTACTTC
TRBJ1-4,-,-,TRBV9,CASSPSGLTNEKLFF,TGTGCCAGCAGCCCATCGGGACTGACTAATGAAAAACTGTTTTTT
TRBJ1-3,-,-,TRBV7-2,CASSLTAPFSGNTIYF,TGTGCCAGCAGCTTGACAGCTCCCTTCTCTGGAAACACCATATATTTT
TRBJ1-2,TRBD1,-,TRBV29-1,CSVWDRDNYGYTF,TGCAGCGTTTGGGACAGGGATAACTATGGCTACACCTTC
TRBJ1-2,TRBD1,once,TRBV10-3,CAISRDSNYGYTF,TGTGCCATCAGTCGGGACAGCAACTATGGCTACACCTTC
TRBJ2-2,-,-,TRBV18,CASSRNTDTGELFF,TGTGCCAGCTCACGTAACACCGACACCGGGGAGCTGTTTTTT
TRBJ2-4,TRBD1,-,TRBV6-5,CASRDRDEAKNIQYF,TGTGCCAGCAGAGACAGGGACGAGGCCAAAAACATTCAGTACTTC
TRBJ2-5,TRBD2,-,TRBV6-5,CASSYPGGGETQYF,TGTGCCAGCAGCTACCCCGGGGGGGGTGAGACCCAGTACTTC